The rows below give T cell receptor beta chains drawn from one sample of a study of control samples from healthy donors and cancer patients. Libraries were prepared by immunoSEQ multiplex PCR; TCRdb keeps only in-frame clonotypes and omits some of them. Of some 150,000 clones detected, roughly 95% appear once; the ten largest clones hold approximately 0.97%. Sequences were obtained from blood. Source of these receptors: a woman in her 30s in good health. The CDR3 runs from the conserved cysteine through the conserved F or W. D genes are given only for firm matches. Expanded clones are given a class, and other clones once, few, many or no size at all.

TGTGCCAGCAGCATCAGGGGGAGAGGTGAAAAACTGTTTTTT,CASSIRGRGEKLFF,TRBD1,NA,TRBJ1-4,TRBV7-2
TGTGCCAGCAGCTCGGGACAGGGGCGACTACCGGGCGACGAGCAGTACTTC,CASSSGQGRLPGDEQYF,TRBD1,NA,TRBJ2-7,TRBV5-4
TGTGCCAGCAGTTTAATGTGGACAGGGGATCGGTATGGCTACACCTTC,CASSLMWTGDRYGYTF,TRBD1,NA,TRBJ1-2,TRBV28
TGCGCCAGCAGCCACGCCGCAGGATCCTACGAGCAGTACTTC,CASSHAAGSYEQYF,NA,once,TRBJ2-7,TRBV4-1
TGCGCCAGCAGTGAGGATCCGGGAGGATCGTCGGGCTACACCTTC,CASSEDPGGSSGYTF,NA,NA,TRBJ1-2,TRBV10-1
TGTGCCAGCAGCCAGGCCGGGACTAGCGGGAGTGGGCCAGATACGCAGTATTTT,CASSQAGTSGSGPDTQYF,TRBD2,NA,TRBJ2-3,TRBV3-1/TRBV3-2
TGTGCCAGCACCTCGGGCACTGAAGCTTTCTTT,CASTSGTEAFF,NA,NA,TRBJ1-1,TRBV28
TGCGCCAGCAGCCAGGCCGGAGTGGCCTCCTACGAGCAGTACTTC,CASSQAGVASYEQYF,NA,NA,TRBJ2-7,TRBV4-1
TGTGCCAGCAGTAGCGGGGGGGAAGCAGATACGCAGTATTTT,CASSSGGEADTQYF,TRBD2,NA,TRBJ2-3,TRBV6-5
TGCGCCAGCAGCCAAGTTCTTAAACAGGGGTGGGAAAAACTGTTTTTT,CASSQVLKQGWEKLFF,TRBD1,once,TRBJ1-4,TRBV4-1
TGTGCCACCAGCGAGGGACGGAGGGGAAAGACCCAGTACTTC,CATSEGRRGKTQYF,NA,NA,TRBJ2-5,TRBV15
TGTGCCAGCAGCGCAGCCCTGCAGGGTTACACTGAAGCTTTCTTT,CASSAALQGYTEAFF,NA,NA,TRBJ1-1,TRBV9
TGTGCCTGGACTACCGGGGATAGCAATCAGCCCCAGCATTTT,CAWTTGDSNQPQHF,NA,NA,TRBJ1-5,TRBV30
TGTGCCAGCAGTTCTCCGAGCCTCGGGAATCAGCCCCAGCATTTT,CASSSPSLGNQPQHF,NA,NA,TRBJ1-5,TRBV28
TGTGCCAGCAGTGAGGTCTCGACAGGGGAGGGTTCACCCCTCCACTTT,CASSEVSTGEGSPLHF,TRBD1,few,TRBJ1-6,TRBV6-1
TGTGCCAGCAGATCGTCTAAGGGACAGGGAAACTATGGCTACACCTTC,CASRSSKGQGNYGYTF,TRBD1,once,TRBJ1-2,TRBV28
TGTGCCAGCAGTACGCAGGGGACGAATGGCTACACCTTC,CASSTQGTNGYTF,NA,NA,TRBJ1-2,TRBV28
TGTGCCAGCAGTTTCTCGGGGGCTCAGCCCCAGCATTTT,CASSFSGAQPQHF,NA,NA,TRBJ1-5,TRBV28
TGTGCCAGCAGCTTGAGGCCTAGCGGGGGAACCGGGGAGCTGTTTTTT,CASSLRPSGGTGELFF,TRBD2,NA,TRBJ2-2,TRBV5-4
TGTGCCAGCAGTTTACACACAGATACGCAGTATTTT,CASSLHTDTQYF,NA,NA,TRBJ2-3,TRBV12-3/TRBV12-4
TGTGCCAGCAGCTCCAGGGGGGACGGCAATCAGCCCCAGCATTTT,CASSSRGDGNQPQHF,TRBD1,NA,TRBJ1-5,TRBV7-8
TGTGCCAGCAGCGTAGCCGGGTACGGGGAGCTGTTTTTT,CASSVAGYGELFF,NA,NA,TRBJ2-2,TRBV9
TGTGCCAGCAGTCCAAGGGGGAGAGGTGAAAAACTGTTTTTT,CASSPRGRGEKLFF,NA,NA,TRBJ1-4,TRBV3-1/TRBV3-2
TGTGCCTGGAGTCCGGGTGGGCCTGAAGCTTTCTTT,CAWSPGGPEAFF,NA,NA,TRBJ1-1,TRBV30
TGTGCCAGTTCCTCGGGGGTATGGGAGACCCAGTACTTC,CASSSGVWETQYF,NA,NA,TRBJ2-5,TRBV19
TGCGCCAGCAGCCCGAGTCGGAGGAACACTGAAGCTTTCTTT,CASSPSRRNTEAFF,NA,NA,TRBJ1-1,TRBV4-1
TGTGCCAGCAGAATGCCGACAGGGGTGAGCTCTGGGGCCAACGTCCTGACTTTC,CASRMPTGVSSGANVLTF,TRBD1,NA,TRBJ2-6,TRBV28